A single sample is the source of the 16 T cell receptor beta chains below, sequenced in a study of shared T cell receptors in the human thymus. Method: immunoSEQ multiplex PCR; TCRdb's copy keeps in-frame clones and lacks some. The top ten hold more than 0.01% of the sample, which has 540,000 or so clones, approximately 78% seen once. Another study also made use of these data, one on human thymus T cells.

The sequencing sample was made of thymocytes. All receptors come from a boy under two years old with a congenital heart defect.

The gene calls are TRBV29-1 and TRBJ1-1; no firm D call. The CDR3 spans 12 residues. Per the germline V gene, CDR1 is SQVTM and CDR2 is ANQGSEA. Trimming cost V 4 bases and J 5 bases, with 11 bases left between them. The CDR3 sequence: CSVGQNRTEAFF. CDR3 DNA: TGCAGCGTTGGGCAGAATCGAACTGAAGCTTTCTTT.

This clone turned up a few times. The rearrangement links TRBV19 to TRBJ2-2; the match to TRBD2 covers 7 bases. The CDR3 loop spans 16 amino acids. From germline, CDR1 is LNHDA and CDR2 SQIVND (reference sequence). Trimming cost V 3 bases and J 7 bases; bases outside gene matches: 11. CDR3 bases: TGTGCCAGTAGTATGACGGGGCGGGAGAGAGTCGGGGAGCTGTTTTTT. Protein product: CASSMTGRERVGELFF.

The chain recombines TRBV15 with TRBJ2-7; perhaps TRBD2 as D (6 bases). Germline CDR1 is LNHNV and CDR2 is YYDKDF (reference sequence). CDR3 size: 13 residues. Trimming removed 8 bases at V and 0 bases at J, with 11 bases between. The chain's CDR3 is CATGSGSSYEQYF. In DNA, the CDR3 is TGTGCCACCGGTAGCGGTAGCTCCTACGAGCAGTACTTC.

V usage is TRBV7-9 and J usage is TRBJ2-7, with D unclear. Germline V CDR1 and CDR2: SEHNR, FQNEAQ (reference sequence). This CDR3 is built from 15 residues. Trimming took off 6 bases at V and 5 bases at J, with 20 bases between the two ends. The CDR3, as DNA: TGTGCCAGCAGTGATAGATGGGCCCGTTATCACGAGCAGTACTTC. Amino acids: CASSDRWARYHEQYF.

The chain uses TRBV4-3 and TRBJ2-1, with TRBD2 identical over 7 bases. The junction had 11 bases not matched to a gene; V was cut back by 0 bases and J by 0 bases. The germline V gene encodes CDR1 LGHNA and CDR2 YSLEER. The CDR3 length is 19 residues. CDR3 loop: CASSQDPRLAESSYNEQFF. DNA for the CDR3: TGCGCCAGCAGCCAAGATCCCAGGCTAGCGGAAAGCTCCTACAATGAGCAGTTCTTC.

The V call is TRBV5-1, the J call TRBJ1-2; TRBD1 agrees at 7 bases. This CDR3 comprises 17 residues. J gave up 0 bases and V 3 bases, and 11 bases lay outside the gene matches. Germline CDR1 reads SGHRS; CDR2 reads YFSETQ. The CDR3 bases are TGCGCCAGCAGCTCAGGATCCGGGACAGTCCCTAACTATGGCTACACCTTC. It encodes CASSSGSGTVPNYGYTF.

The rearrangement joins TRBV2 to TRBJ2-1, with TRBD2 identical over 9 bases. Germline CDR1 SNHLY, CDR2 FYNNEI. Losses at the gene ends were 6 bases for V and 8 bases for J; bases not matched to a gene: 11. The CDR3 is 15 amino acids. CDR3 protein: CASSQASGNGDEQFF. Here the CDR3 DNA reads TGTGCCAGCAGCCAAGCTAGCGGGAACGGTGATGAGCAGTTCTTC.

V is TRBV30 and J is TRBJ2-7, with 11 bases aligning to TRBD2. The J segment lost 3 bases and the V segment lost 2 bases, leaving 6 bases of the junction unmatched. Germline CDR1 reads GTSNPN; CDR2 reads SVGIG (reference sequence). The CDR3 is made up of 15 amino acids. The CDR3 region has the DNA TGTGCCTGGAGTTCCCCGACTAGCGGGAACTACGAGCAGTACTTC. Its protein product is CAWSSPTSGNYEQYF.

This chain links TRBV29-1 with TRBJ2-5, with TRBD2 matching over 8 bases. V was pared by 7 bases and J by 0 bases, with 16 bases of the junction left unmatched. CDR3 length equals 17 residues. CDR1 is SQVTM and CDR2 is ANQGSEA in the germline V gene. Here the CDR3 reads CSALRLANSLYQETQYF. The CDR3 coding sequence is TGCAGCGCCCTTCGACTAGCGAATTCCTTGTACCAAGAGACCCAGTACTTC.

This chain links TRBV27 with TRBJ1-5; 7 positions agree with TRBD1. V gave up 6 bases and J gave up 6 bases; unmatched junction bases: 8. Germline lookup yields CDR1 MNHEY and CDR2 SMNVEV (reference sequence). The CDR3 is 14 amino acids. The CDR3 is CASREGARSQPQHF. The CDR3 DNA sequence: TGTGCCAGCAGGGAGGGGGCGCGGAGTCAGCCCCAGCATTTT.

The rearrangement uses TRBV5-1 and TRBJ2-5; 7 nucleotides line up with TRBD1. The germline gives CDR1 SGHRS, CDR2 YFSETQ. J lost 5 bases, V lost 5 bases, and 9 bases had no gene match. This CDR3 contains 14 residues. CDR3 DNA: TGCGCCAGCAGTTATTACAGGGGTAAGGAGACCCAGTACTTC. Amino acids: CASSYYRGKETQYF.

This rearrangement joins TRBV7-9 to TRBJ2-1; TRBD1 might be the D (6 bases). The CDR3 is made up of 14 amino acids. Trimming removed 5 bases at V and 5 bases at J, with 13 bases between. Germline loops: CDR1 SEHNR, CDR2 FQNEAQ (reference sequence). Here the CDR3 reads CASSKQGINNEQFF. CDR3 coding DNA: TGTGCCAGCAGCAAACAGGGCATCAACAATGAGCAGTTCTTC. The full variable domain, rest sourced from reference TRBV7-9 and TRBJ2-1, is DTGVSQNPRHKITKRGQNVTFRCDPISEHNRLYWYRQTLGQGPEFLTYFQNEAQLEKSRLLSDRFSAERPKGSFSTLEIQRTEQGDSAMYLCASSKQGINNEQFFGPGTRLTVL.

This chain connects TRBV4-3 to TRBJ1-2, with a tentative D call TRBD1 (6 bases). The CDR3 is made up of 15 amino acids. CDR1 is LGHNA, CDR2 YSLEER, per germline. Trimming removed 0 bases from V and 6 bases from J, with 14 bases in between. CDR3 loop: CASSQEGDTANGYTF. The CDR3 DNA reads TGCGCCAGCAGCCAAGAGGGGGACACGGCTAATGGCTACACCTTC.

The CDR3 DNA sequence: TGTGCCACCAAGGGGGACGGGCCCATCACCTACGAGCAGTACTTC. It codes for CATKGDGPITYEQYF. The rearrangement joins TRBV15 to TRBJ2-7; weak D call: TRBD1 (6 bases). The CDR3 runs 15 residues. The V end lost 7 bases, the J end lost 2 bases, and 18 bases lay between the germline ends. From germline, CDR1 is LNHNV and CDR2 YYDKDF (reference sequence).

In this sample, this clone turned up a few times. V is TRBV29-1 and J is TRBJ2-1; TRBD1 matches 7 bases. This CDR3 region has 20 residues. Germline CDR1 reads SQVTM; CDR2 reads ANQGSEA. Trimming cost V 7 bases and J 2 bases; bases outside gene matches: 26. This CDR3 is CSALPAGTEDFVVAYNEQFF. The CDR3 DNA reads TGCAGCGCATTACCCGCCGGGACAGAAGATTTTGTTGTCGCCTACAATGAGCAGTTCTTC.

As DNA, the CDR3 is TGCAGCATTAGCGGGAGAGAGACCCCCGTTACGTTTGAGACCCAGTACTTC. The encoded protein is CSISGRETPVTFETQYF. The chain joins TRBV29-1 to TRBJ2-5, with TRBD2 matching 9 bases. J lost 5 bases, V lost 8 bases, and 21 bases had no gene match. Germline V gene sequence: CDR1 SQVTM, CDR2 ANQGSEA. The length of the CDR3 is 17 residues.